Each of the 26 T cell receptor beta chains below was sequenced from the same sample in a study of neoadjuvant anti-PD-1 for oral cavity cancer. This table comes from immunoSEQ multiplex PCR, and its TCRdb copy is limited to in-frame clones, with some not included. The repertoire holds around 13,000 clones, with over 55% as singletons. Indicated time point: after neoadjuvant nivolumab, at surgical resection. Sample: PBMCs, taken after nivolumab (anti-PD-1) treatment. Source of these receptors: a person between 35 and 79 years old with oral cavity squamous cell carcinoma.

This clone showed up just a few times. The CDR3 loop is CASSPASGSGNLNTGELFF. The CDR3 region has the DNA TGTGCCAGTAGTCCCGCGAGCGGTAGCGGGAACTTGAACACCGGGGAGCTGTTTTTT. The chain couples TRBV19 to TRBJ2-2; 8 bases align to TRBD2. Germline loops: CDR1 LNHDA, CDR2 SQIVND (reference sequence). Germline trimming cut 5 bases from V and 1 base from J; bases unmatched to any gene: 15. The CDR3 is 19 residues long.

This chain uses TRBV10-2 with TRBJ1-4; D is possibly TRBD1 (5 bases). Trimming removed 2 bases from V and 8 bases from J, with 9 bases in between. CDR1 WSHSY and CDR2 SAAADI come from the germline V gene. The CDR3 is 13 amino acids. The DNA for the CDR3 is TGCGCCAGCAGTGAGACAGGATGGGAAAAACTGTTTTTT. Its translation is CASSETGWEKLFF.

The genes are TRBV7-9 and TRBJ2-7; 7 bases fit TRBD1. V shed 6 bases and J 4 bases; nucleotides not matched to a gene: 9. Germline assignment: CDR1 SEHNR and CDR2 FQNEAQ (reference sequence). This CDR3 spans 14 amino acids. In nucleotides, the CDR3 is TGTGCCAGCAGAGCCTCTGGGACAGCTTACGAGCAGTACTTC. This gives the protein CASRASGTAYEQYF.

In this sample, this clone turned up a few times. CDR3 residues: CASSQDRTGYEQPQHF. DNA for the CDR3: TGCGCCAGCAGCCAAGATCGGACAGGGTATGAGCAGCCCCAGCATTTT. The J gene is TRBJ1-5, the V gene TRBV4-1, with 8 bases matching TRBD1. The CDR3 length is 16 residues. CDR1 and CDR2 from the germline V gene are MGHRA and YSYEKL. V lost 0 bases to trimming and J lost 7 bases; unmatched junction nucleotides: 8.

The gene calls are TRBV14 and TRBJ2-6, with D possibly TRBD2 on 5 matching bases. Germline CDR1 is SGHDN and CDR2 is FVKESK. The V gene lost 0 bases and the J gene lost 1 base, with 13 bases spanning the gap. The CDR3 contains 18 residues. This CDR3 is CASSQDSGSESGANVLTF. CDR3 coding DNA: TGTGCCAGCAGCCAAGACAGCGGCTCGGAATCTGGGGCCAACGTCCTGACTTTC.

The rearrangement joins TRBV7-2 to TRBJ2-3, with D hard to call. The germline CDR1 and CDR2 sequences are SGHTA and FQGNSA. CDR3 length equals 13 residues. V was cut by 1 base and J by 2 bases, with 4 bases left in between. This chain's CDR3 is CASSLDYTDTQYF. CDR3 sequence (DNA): TGTGCCAGCAGCTTAGACTACACAGATACGCAGTATTTT.

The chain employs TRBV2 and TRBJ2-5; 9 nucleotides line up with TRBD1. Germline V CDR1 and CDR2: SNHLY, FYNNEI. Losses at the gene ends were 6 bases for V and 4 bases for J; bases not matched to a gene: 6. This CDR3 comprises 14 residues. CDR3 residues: CASRGGTGRETQYF. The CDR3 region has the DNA TGTGCCAGCAGAGGTGGGACAGGGAGAGAGACCCAGTACTTC.

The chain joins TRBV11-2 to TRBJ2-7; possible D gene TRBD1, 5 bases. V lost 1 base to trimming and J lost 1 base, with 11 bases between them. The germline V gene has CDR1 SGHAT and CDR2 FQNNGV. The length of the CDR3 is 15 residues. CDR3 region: CASSLVQSGSYEQYF. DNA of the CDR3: TGTGCCAGCAGCTTAGTGCAATCAGGGTCCTACGAGCAGTACTTC.

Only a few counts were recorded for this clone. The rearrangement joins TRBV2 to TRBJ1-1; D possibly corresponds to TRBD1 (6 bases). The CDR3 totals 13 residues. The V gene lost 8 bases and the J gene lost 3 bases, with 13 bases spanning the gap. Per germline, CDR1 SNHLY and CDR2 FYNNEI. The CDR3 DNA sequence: TGTGCCAGCGGACAGTCATTGTACACTGAAGCTTTCTTT. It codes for CASGQSLYTEAFF.

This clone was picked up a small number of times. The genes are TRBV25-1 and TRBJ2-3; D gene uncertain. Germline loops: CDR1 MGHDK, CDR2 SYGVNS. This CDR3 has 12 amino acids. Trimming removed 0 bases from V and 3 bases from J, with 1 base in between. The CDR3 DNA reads TGTGCCAGCAGTGAATATACAGATACGCAGTATTTT. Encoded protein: CASSEYTDTQYF. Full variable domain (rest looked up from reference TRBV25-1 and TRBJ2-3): EADIYQTPRYLVIGTGKKITLECSQTMGHDKMYWYQQDPGMELHLIHYSYGVNSTEKGDLSSESTVSRIRTEHFPLTLESARPSHTSQYLCASSEYTDTQYFGPGTRLTVL.

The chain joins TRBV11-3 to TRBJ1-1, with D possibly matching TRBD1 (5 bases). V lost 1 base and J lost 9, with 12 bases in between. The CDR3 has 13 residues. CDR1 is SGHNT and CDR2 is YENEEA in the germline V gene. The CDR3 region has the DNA TGTGCCAGCAGCTTAGTGGGGGGTAGCCAAGCTTTCTTT. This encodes CASSLVGGSQAFF.

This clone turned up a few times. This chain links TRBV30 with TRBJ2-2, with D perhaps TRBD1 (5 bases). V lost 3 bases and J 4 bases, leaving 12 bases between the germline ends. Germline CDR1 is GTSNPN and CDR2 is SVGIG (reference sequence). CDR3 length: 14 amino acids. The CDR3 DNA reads TGTGCCTGGAGAAGGCAGGGTGGCACCGGGGAGCTGTTTTTT. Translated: CAWRRQGGTGELFF.

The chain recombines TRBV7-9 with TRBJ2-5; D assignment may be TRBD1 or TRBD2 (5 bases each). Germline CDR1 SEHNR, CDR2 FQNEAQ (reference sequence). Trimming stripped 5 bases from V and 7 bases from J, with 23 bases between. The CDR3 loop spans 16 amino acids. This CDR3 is CASSPRGPAVLSTQYF. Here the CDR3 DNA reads TGTGCCAGCAGCCCAAGGGGACCGGCGGTGTTGTCGACCCAGTACTTC. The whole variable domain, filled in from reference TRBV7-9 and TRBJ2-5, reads DTGVSQNPRHKITKRGQNVTFRCDPISEHNRLYWYRQTLGQGPEFLTYFQNEAQLEKSRLLSDRFSAERPKGSFSTLEIQRTEQGDSAMYLCASSPRGPAVLSTQYFGPGTRLLVL.

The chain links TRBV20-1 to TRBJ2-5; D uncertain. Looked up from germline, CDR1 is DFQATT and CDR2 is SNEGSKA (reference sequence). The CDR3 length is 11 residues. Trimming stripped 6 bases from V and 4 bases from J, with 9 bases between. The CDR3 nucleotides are TGCAGTGCCCCCCCCAGAGAGACCCAGTACTTC. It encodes CSAPPRETQYF.

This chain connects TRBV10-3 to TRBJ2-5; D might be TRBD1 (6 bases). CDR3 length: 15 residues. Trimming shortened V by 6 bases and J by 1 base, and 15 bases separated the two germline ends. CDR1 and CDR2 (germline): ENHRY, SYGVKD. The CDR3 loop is CAISPRDTVQETQYF. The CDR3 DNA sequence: TGTGCCATCAGCCCTCGGGACACCGTCCAAGAGACCCAGTACTTC.

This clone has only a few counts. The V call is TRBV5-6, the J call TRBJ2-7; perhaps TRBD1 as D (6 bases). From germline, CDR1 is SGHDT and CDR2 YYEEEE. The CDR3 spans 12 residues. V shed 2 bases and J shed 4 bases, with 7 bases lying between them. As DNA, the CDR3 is TGTGCCAGCAGCTTTACAGGGTACGAGCAGTACTTC. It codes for CASSFTGYEQYF. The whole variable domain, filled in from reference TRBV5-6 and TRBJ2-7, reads DAGVTQSPTHLIKTRGQQVTLRCSPKSGHDTVSWYQQALGQGPQFIFQYYEEEERQRGNFPDRFSGHQFPNYSSELNVNALLLGDSALYLCASSFTGYEQYFGPGTRLTVT.

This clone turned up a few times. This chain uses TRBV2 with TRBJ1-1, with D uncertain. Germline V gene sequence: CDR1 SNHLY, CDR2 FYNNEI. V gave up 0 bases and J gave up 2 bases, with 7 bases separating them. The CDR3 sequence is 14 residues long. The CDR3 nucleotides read TGTGCCAGCAGTGAAGCGACTGGAAACACTGAAGCTTTCTTT. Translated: CASSEATGNTEAFF.

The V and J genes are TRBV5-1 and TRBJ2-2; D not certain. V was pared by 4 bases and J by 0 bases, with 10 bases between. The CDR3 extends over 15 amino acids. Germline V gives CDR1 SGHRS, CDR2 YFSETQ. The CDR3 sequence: CASSPRLANTGELFF. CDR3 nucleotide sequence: TGCGCCAGCAGCCCGCGACTCGCGAACACCGGGGAGCTGTTTTTT.

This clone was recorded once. The CDR3 protein is CASSHPDGGEKLFF. The CDR3 DNA is TGTGCCAGCAGCCATCCCGATGGCGGCGAAAAACTGTTTTTT. The chain carries TRBV9 and TRBJ1-4; no definite D call. Germline values: CDR1 SGDLS, CDR2 YYNGEE. The CDR3 length is 14 residues. Trimming took 4 bases from V and 8 from J, leaving 15 bases between them.

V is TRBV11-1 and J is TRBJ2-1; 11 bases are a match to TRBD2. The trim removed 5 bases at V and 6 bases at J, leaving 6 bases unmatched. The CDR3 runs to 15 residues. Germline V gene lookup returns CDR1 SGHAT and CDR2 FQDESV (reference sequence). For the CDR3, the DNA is TGTGCCAGCAGCCATGCCGGGACTAGCGGCAATGAGCAGTTCTTC. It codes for CASSHAGTSGNEQFF.

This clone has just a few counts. The CDR3 sequence: CAWGDRAYGYTF. CDR3 sequence (DNA): TGTGCCTGGGGGGACAGGGCCTATGGCTACACCTTC. The chain recombines TRBV30 with TRBJ1-2; 9 bases fit TRBD1. Per the germline V gene, CDR1 is GTSNPN and CDR2 is SVGIG (reference sequence). CDR3 size: 12 residues. With 5 bases clipped from V and 4 bases from J, the junction kept 2 bases outside the gene matches.

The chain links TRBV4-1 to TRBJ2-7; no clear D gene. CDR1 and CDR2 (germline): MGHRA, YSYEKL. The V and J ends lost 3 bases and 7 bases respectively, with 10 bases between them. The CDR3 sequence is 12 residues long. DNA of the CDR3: TGCGCCAGCAGCCAGGCATTAGGGGAGCAGTACTTC. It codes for CASSQALGEQYF.

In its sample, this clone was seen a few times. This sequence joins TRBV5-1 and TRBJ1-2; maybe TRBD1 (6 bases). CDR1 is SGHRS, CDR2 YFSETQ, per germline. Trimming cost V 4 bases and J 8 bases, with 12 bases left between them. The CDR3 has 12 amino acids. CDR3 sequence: CASSTGTGGYTF. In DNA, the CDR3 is TGCGCCAGCAGCACAGGGACGGGCGGCTACACCTTC. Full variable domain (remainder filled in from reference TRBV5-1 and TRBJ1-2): KAGVTQTPRYLIKTRGQQVTLSCSPISGHRSVSWYQQTPGQGLQFLFEYFSETQRNKGNFPGRFSGRQFSNSRSEMNVSTLELGDSALYLCASSTGTGGYTFGSGTRLTVV.

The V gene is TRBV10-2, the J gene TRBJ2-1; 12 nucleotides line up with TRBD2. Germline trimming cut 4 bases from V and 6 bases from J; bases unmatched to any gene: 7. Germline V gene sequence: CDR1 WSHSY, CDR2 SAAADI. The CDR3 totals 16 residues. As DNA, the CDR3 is TGCGCCAGCAGTGCACGGGGACTAGCGGGTACCAATGAGCAGTTCTTC. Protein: CASSARGLAGTNEQFF.

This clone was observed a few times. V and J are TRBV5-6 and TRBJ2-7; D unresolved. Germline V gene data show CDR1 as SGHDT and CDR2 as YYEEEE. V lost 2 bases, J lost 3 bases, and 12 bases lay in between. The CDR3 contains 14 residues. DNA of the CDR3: TGTGCCAGCAGCTTAACCATCCGGGTCTACGAGCAGTACTTC. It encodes CASSLTIRVYEQYF.

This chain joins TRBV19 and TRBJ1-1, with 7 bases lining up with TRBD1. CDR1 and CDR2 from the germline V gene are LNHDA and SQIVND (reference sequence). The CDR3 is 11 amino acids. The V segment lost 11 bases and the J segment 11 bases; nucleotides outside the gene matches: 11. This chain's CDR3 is CASNLGTDAFF. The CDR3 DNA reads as TGTGCCTCAAATTTGGGGACAGACGCTTTCTTT.